Included here is one TCR beta chain sequence, with context. This clonotype is characterized as medium-sized (0.01 to 0.1%). Its specific antigen is unknown. It has no much larger one-base neighbor in the sample; base qualities were not kept. This sample is part of a study of circulating CD8 cells and anti-PD-1 response in melanoma (dated by TCRdb to about 2020). With respect to the entire study: Patients received nivolumab intravenously at 3 mg/kg every 2 weeks. Of the 13 patients in the melanoma cohort, seven received anti-PD-1 as first-line therapy and six had prior targeted therapy or immunotherapy. Patients with complete or partial responses were classified as responders, and patients with stable or progressive disease (RECIST v1.1) were classified as non-responders. The TCR repertoire analysis was performed on around eleven melanoma patients, comprising 7 non-responders and 4 responders. PD-1 on on-treatment samples was detected using a biotinylated anti-human IgG4 antibody.

The listed sequencing device is NextSeq 500. TCR libraries were prepared from approximately 15 ng of total RNA with the QIAseq Immune Repertoire RNA Library Kit, Human TCR Panel. TCR libraries were sequenced on an Illumina NextSeq with a Mid Output V2 kit, and asymmetric 261x41 paired-end reads were used. Every TCR library was diluted to 4 to 5 nM, then pooled, denatured and loaded at about 0.99 pM. The original methods were these. Processing of the TCR FASTQ files took place in the QIAGEN GeneGlobe Data Analysis Center, and downstream analysis was done in R 3.5.2. Clonality was computed as one minus Shannon entropy normalized by the log of the number of unique productive sequences. For each subset, Fisher exact tests at 5% FDR were used to find TRA or TRB clonotypes whose abundance differed between baseline and M1. Clonotypes with differential abundance were put into four groups: emerging, expanding, contracting or non-expanding/contracting. Morisita's overlap index was used to measure repertoire overlap between patients. TCRdb itself trimmed the public reads at Q25 with fastp, ran MiXCR and retained productive beta chains. One record per CDR3 amino acid sequence lists the most common genes and DNA. The V and J calls come from TCRdb's annotation, not from the publication. The sample records 400 to 450 distinct CDR3 sequences, approximately 6% of which are singletons. The biggest ten clones account for approximately 20% of the sample.

The junction carries 10 bases between V and J, which are trimmed by 5 bases and 2 bases respectively. CDR1 and CDR2 were assigned from the germline V gene (reference sequence) as LNHDA and SQIVND. Measured from the cysteine to the phenylalanine, the CDR3 is 13 residues long. Here the CDR3 DNA is all that survives: 39 bases in frame from base 1. Paper-wide results and their limitations: The cohort included both treatment-naive and previously treated patients, and the authors noted that this mix could influence results. Because material was limited, most experiments were generally run without replicates. Repertoires were mostly private between subsets, with fewer than 7% of TRB clonotypes shared at M1, and the greatest sharing occurred between DPOS and TIGIT. Diversity was greatest in the DNEG repertoire, PD-1 and DPOS had similar and higher clonality, and TIGIT repertoires had the lowest diversity. Only baseline and M1 samples from a small cohort with few responders were used in the published TCR repertoire comparisons. Since no tumor material could be accessed, the researchers instead assessed tumor reactivity using peptide assays on expanded sorted subsets.

Four subsets defined by PD-1 and/or TIGIT were sorted from live CD3+CD8+TCRalphabeta+ cells on a BD FACSAria II cell sorter. Circulating CD8 T cells were sorted into four subsets by PD-1 and TIGIT expression to characterize their relevance to anti-PD-1 therapy response. For every sorted CD8 T-cell subset, sequencing covered both the TCR alpha and the TCR beta chains. Peripheral blood was drawn before the first anti-PD-1 injection and after two and four injections. Ficoll gradient centrifugation was used to isolate PBMCs right away. Until use, PBMCs were stored frozen in liquid nitrogen in RPMI containing about 20% FCS and approximately 10% DMSO. After thawing, PBMCs were stained with a viability dye and with antibodies against CD3, CD8alpha, TCRalphabeta, PD-1 and TIGIT. The RNeasy Kit was used to extract total RNA, and all samples had a RIN greater than 7.

The sequence derives from a human donor with melanoma. The specimen was CD8+ T cells from PBMCs, collected at baseline or after one month of anti-PD-1 therapy (not recorded which). Recombination linked TRBV19 to TRBJ2-7; TRBD1 is perhaps the D gene, given 6 matching bases. The CDR3 reads as follows: CASSWDKTYEQYF. The DNA sequence follows: TGTGCCAGTAGTTGGGACAAAACCTACGAGCAGTACTTC.